The rows below give T cell receptor beta chains drawn from one sample of a study of OX40 agonist ivuxolimab in advanced cancers. Here immunoSEQ multiplex PCR was the method, and the copy in TCRdb shows in-frame clones only, minus some. The sample includes around 86,000 clones, roughly 90% seen only once; the top ten take around 0.4%. Sequenced material: CD4+ or CD8+ T cells sorted from blood, taken in a trial of the OX40 agonist ivuxolimab. The receptors come from an adult with an advanced solid tumor such as melanoma, head and neck, liver or kidney cancer. Each CDR3 is given with its conserved first and last residue. The size field is filled for only some rows; it gives once, few, many or a size class.

TRBV7-2	TRBJ2-3	.	CASSLQRRTDTQYF
TRBV2	TRBJ1-5	.	CASSDYITSQPQHF
TRBV6-1	TRBJ2-1	.	CASSASGPYNEQFF
TRBV9	TRBJ2-2	.	CASSDGVTNTGELFF
TRBV5-4	TRBJ2-3	.	CASSSNTSPDTQYF
TRBV6-5	TRBJ2-1	.	CASTSGAGRSEQFF
TRBV6-6	TRBJ2-7	.	CASSPAEMAYEQYF
TRBV5-5	TRBJ2-7	.	CASSLAGGFNEQYF
TRBV7-9	TRBJ2-2	.	CASSSRGDINTGELFF
TRBV27	.	.	CASRPTRTDYEQYF
TRBV4-1	TRBJ2-6	.	CASSQDPLRDRILGAGANVLTF
TRBV18	TRBJ2-7	.	CASSPGRAYEQYF
TRBV27	TRBJ2-1	.	CASSLLGRQPYNEQFF
TRBV25-1	TRBJ1-4	.	CASSEFERGFNEKLFF
TRBV30	TRBJ1-3	.	CAWSVQTRRNTIYF
TRBV6-1	TRBJ1-4	.	CASSATQVAGWTNEKLFF
TRBV11-3	TRBJ2-7	.	CASSLLSGLAGGEQYF
TRBV5-1	TRBJ2-1	.	CASSLAGLAGAQGEQFF
TRBV18	TRBJ2-3	.	CASSPLGELSTDTQYF
TRBV6-1	TRBJ2-1	.	CASAPGIYNEQFF
TRBV9	TRBJ2-2	.	CASSVGPGPGTGELFF
TRBV25-1	TRBJ1-5	.	CASSGSGGQPQHF
TRBV7-2	TRBJ1-3	.	CASSLWTGTGNTIYF
TRBV4-1	TRBJ2-7	.	CASSQVQGALNEQYF
TRBV30	TRBJ2-6	few	CAWRRQGGSGANVLTF
TRBV5-1	TRBJ1-6	.	CASSGRDRNSPLHF
TRBV2	TRBJ1-5	.	CASSPTGGGEPQHF
TRBV4-1	TRBJ1-1	.	CASSQGWGNTEAFF
TRBV5-6	TRBJ2-1	.	CASSPPLGSSYNEQFF
TRBV11-2	TRBJ2-1	.	CASRRSGGRGNEQFF
TRBV10-1	TRBJ2-2	.	CASQEVRENTGELFF
TRBV12-2	TRBJ2-3	.	CASRLVPSGSYGDTQYF
TRBV5-1	TRBJ1-5	.	CASSSGLSNQPQHF
TRBV29-1	TRBJ1-1	once	CSIARGRDTEAFF
TRBV5-1	TRBJ1-1	.	CASSLSGDTEAFF